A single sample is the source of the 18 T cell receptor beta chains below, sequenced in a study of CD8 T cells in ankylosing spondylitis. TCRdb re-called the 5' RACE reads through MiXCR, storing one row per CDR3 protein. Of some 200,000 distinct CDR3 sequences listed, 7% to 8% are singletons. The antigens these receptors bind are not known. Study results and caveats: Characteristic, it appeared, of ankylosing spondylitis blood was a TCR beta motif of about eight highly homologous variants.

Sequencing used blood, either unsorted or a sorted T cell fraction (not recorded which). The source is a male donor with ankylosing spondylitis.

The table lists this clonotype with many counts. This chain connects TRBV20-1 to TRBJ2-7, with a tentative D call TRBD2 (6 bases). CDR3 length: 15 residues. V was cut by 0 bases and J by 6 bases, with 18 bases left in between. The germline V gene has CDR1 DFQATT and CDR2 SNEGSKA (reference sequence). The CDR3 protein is CSARDLFEGGPEQYF. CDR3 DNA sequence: TGCAGTGCTAGAGATCTGTTTGAGGGAGGCCCCGAGCAGTACTTC.

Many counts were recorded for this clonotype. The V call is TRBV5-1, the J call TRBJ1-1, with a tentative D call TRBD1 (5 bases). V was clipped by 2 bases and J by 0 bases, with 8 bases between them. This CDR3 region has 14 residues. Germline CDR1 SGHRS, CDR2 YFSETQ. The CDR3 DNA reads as TGCGCCAGCAGCTTACGACAGTTGAACACTGAAGCTTTCTTT. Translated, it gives CASSLRQLNTEAFF.

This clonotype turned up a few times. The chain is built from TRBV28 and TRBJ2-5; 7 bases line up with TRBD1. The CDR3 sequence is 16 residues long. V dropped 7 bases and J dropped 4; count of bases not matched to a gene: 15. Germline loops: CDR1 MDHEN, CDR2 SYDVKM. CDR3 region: CASIPAGTAFGETQYF. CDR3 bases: TGTGCCAGCATCCCGGCCGGGACAGCTTTCGGAGAGACCCAGTACTTC. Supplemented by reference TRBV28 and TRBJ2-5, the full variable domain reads DVKVTQSSRYLVKRTGEKVFLECVQDMDHENMFWYRQDPGLGLRLIYFSYDVKMKEKGDIPEGYSVSREKKERFSLILESASTNQTSMYLCASIPAGTAFGETQYFGPGTRLLVL.

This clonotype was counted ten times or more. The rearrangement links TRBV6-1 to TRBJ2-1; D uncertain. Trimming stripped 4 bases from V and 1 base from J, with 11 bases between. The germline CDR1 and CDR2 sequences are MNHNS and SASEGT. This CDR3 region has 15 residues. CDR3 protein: CASSASPASYNEQFF. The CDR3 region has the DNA TGTGCCAGCAGTGCAAGTCCCGCTTCCTACAATGAGCAGTTCTTC.

CDR3 sequence: CASSQVESGANVLTF. The CDR3 DNA follows: TGCGCCAGCAGCCAAGTGGAGTCTGGGGCCAACGTCCTGACTTTC. The chain combines TRBV4-1 with TRBJ2-6; no firm D call. The CDR3 extends over 15 amino acids. Germline CDR1 is MGHRA and CDR2 is YSYEKL. Trimming took 1 base from V and 1 from J, leaving 5 bases between them.

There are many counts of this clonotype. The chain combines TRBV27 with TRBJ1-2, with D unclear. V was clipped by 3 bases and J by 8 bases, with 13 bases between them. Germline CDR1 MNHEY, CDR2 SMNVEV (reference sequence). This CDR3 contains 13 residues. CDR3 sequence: CASSLGALEGYTF. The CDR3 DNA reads TGTGCCAGCAGTTTGGGAGCTCTGGAGGGCTACACCTTC.

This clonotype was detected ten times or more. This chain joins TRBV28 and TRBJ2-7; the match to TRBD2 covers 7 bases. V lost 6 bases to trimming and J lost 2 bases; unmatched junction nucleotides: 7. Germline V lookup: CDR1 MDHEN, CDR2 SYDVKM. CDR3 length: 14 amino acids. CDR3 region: CASSVSGETYEQYF. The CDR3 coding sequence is TGTGCCAGCAGCGTGAGCGGGGAGACCTACGAGCAGTACTTC.

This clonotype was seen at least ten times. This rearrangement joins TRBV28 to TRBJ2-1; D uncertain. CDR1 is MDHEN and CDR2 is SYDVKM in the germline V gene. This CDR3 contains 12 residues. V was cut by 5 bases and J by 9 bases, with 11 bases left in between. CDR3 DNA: TGTGCCAGCAGTCTCCCGGATGGTGAGCAGTTCTTC. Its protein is CASSLPDGEQFF.

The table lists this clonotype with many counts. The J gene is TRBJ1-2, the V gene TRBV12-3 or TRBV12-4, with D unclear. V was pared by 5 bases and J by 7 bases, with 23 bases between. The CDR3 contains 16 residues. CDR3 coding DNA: TGTGCCAGCAGTCTACTAGGACCTCGACGAGGAGTTGGCTACACCTTC. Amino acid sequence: CASSLLGPRRGVGYTF.

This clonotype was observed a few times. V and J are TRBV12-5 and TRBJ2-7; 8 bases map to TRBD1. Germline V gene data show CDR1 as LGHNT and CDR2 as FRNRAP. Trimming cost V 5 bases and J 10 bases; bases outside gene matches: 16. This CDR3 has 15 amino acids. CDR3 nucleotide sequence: TGTGCTAGTGGTCCAGGGACAGGACCCCTCTTTTTTCAGTACTTC. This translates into CASGPGTGPLFFQYF.

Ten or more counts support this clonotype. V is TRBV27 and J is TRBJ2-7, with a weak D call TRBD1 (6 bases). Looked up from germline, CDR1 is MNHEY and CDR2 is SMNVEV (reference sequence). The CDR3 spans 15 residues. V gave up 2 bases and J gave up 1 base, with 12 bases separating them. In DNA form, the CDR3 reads TGTGCCAGCAGTTTAACCCGAACAGGGTCCTACGAGCAGTACTTC. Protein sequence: CASSLTRTGSYEQYF.

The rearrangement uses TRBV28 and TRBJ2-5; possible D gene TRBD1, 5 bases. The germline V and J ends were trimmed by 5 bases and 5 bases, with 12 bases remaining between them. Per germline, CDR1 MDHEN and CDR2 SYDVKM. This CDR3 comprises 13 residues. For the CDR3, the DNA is TGTGCCAGCAGTACCGGCCCAGGGGAGACCCAGTACTTC. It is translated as CASSTGPGETQYF.

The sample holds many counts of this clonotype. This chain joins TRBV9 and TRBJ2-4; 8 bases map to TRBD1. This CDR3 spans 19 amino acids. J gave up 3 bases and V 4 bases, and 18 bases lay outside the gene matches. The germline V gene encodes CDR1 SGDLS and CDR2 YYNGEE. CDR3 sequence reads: CASSPPLGQGARGKNIQYF. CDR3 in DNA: TGTGCCAGCAGCCCCCCCTTGGGGCAGGGGGCGCGGGGCAAAAACATTCAGTACTTC.

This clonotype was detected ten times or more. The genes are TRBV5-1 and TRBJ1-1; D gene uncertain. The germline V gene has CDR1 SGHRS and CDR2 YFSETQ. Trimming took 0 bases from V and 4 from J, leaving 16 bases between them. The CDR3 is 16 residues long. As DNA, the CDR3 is TGCGCCAGCAGCTTGGCCGTTAAGGGAGTTGGCACTGAAGCTTTCTTT. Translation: CASSLAVKGVGTEAFF.

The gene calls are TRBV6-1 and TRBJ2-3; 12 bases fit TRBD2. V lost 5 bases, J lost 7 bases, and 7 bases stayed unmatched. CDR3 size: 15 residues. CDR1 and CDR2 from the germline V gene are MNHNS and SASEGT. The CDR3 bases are TGTGCCAGCAGTCCTAGCGGGAGGGGAGTGAATACGCAGTATTTT. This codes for CASSPSGRGVNTQYF.

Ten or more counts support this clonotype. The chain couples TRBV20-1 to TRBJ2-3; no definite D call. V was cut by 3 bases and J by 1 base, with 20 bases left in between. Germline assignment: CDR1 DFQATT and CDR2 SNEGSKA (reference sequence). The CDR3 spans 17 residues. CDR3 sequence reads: CSASKGFDFEGTDTQYF. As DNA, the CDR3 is TGCAGTGCTAGTAAGGGCTTCGACTTTGAGGGCACAGATACGCAGTATTTT.

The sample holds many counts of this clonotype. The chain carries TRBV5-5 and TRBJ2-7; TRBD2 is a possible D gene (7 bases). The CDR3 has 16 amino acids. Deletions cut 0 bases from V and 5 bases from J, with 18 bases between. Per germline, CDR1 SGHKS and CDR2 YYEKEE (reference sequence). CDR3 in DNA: TGTGCCAGCAGCTTGGCGGGGGCGGGAGTAACGGACGAGCAGTACTTC. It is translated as CASSLAGAGVTDEQYF.

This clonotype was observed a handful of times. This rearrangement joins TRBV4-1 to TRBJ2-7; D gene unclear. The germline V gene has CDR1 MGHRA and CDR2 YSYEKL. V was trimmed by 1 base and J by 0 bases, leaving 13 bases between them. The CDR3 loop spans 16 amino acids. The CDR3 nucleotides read TGCGCCAGCAGCCAAGCCCTGTCGTCCCGCTCCTACGAGCAGTACTTC. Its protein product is CASSQALSSRSYEQYF.